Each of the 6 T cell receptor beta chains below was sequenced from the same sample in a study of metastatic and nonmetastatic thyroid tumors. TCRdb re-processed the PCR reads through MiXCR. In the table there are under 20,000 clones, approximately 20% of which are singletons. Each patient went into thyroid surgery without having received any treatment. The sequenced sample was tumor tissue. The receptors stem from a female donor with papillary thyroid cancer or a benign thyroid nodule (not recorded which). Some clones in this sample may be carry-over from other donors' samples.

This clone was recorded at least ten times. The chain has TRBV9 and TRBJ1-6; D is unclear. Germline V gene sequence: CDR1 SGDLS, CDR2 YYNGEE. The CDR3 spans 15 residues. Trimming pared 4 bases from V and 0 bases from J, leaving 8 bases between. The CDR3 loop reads CASSLIGSYNSPLHF. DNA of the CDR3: TGTGCCAGCAGCTTAATCGGCTCCTATAATTCACCCCTCCACTTT.

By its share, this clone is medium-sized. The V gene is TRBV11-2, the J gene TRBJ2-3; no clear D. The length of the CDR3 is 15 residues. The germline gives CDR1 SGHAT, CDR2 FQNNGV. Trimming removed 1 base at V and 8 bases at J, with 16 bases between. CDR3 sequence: CASSLGPQSPATQYF. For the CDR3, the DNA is TGTGCCAGCAGCTTAGGCCCCCAAAGTCCTGCTACGCAGTATTTT.

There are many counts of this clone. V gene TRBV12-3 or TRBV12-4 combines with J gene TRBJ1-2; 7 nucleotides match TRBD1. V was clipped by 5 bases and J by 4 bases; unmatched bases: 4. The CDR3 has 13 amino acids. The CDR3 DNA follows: TGTGCCAGCAGTCCGGGACAGACCTATGGCTACACCTTC. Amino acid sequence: CASSPGQTYGYTF.

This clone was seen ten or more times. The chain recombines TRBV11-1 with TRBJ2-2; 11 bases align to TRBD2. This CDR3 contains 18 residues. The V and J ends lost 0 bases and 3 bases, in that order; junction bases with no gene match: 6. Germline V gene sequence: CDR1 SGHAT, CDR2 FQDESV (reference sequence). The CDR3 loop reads CASSLARLAGKYTGELFF. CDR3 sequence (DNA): TGTGCCAGCAGCTTAGCGCGACTAGCGGGAAAGTACACCGGGGAGCTGTTTTTT.

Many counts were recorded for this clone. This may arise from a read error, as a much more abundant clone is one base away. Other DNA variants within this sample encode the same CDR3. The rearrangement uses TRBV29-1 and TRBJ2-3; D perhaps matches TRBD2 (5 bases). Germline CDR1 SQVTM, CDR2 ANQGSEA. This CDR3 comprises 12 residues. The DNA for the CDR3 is TGCAGCGGTGCGCCTAGCACAGATACGCAATATTTT. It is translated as CSGAPSTDTQYF.

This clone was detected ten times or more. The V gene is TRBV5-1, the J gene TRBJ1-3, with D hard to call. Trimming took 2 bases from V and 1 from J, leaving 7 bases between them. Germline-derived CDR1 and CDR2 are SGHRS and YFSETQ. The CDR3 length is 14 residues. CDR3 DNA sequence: TGCGCCAGCAGCTTTGGACGGTCTGGAAACACCATATATTTT. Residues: CASSFGRSGNTIYF.